Following are 18 T cell receptor beta chains from one sample sequenced in a study of OX40 agonist ivuxolimab in advanced cancers. Sequenced by immunoSEQ multiplex PCR; TCRdb stores in-frame clones only, minus some. The data show approximately 25,000 clones, just over 90% seen once. Sequencing was performed on CD4+ or CD8+ T cells sorted from blood, taken in a trial of the OX40 agonist ivuxolimab. These receptors came from an adult with an advanced solid tumor such as melanoma, head and neck, liver or kidney cancer.

This chain connects TRBV9 to TRBJ1-2; D not certain. In germline, CDR1 is SGDLS, CDR2 YYNGEE. Between the trimmed V and J ends, which lost 0 bases and 4 bases, there was a span of 10 bases. The CDR3 is made up of 14 amino acids. This CDR3 reads CASSVGPGGYGYTF. The CDR3 DNA follows: TGTGCCAGCAGCGTAGGGCCAGGCGGCTATGGCTACACCTTC.

This clone was observed a few times. The chain links TRBV6-1 to TRBJ2-5, with 7 bases fitting TRBD2. This CDR3 is 15 amino acids long. Losses at the gene ends were 2 bases for V and 5 bases for J; bases not matched to a gene: 8. CDR1 is MNHNS and CDR2 is SASEGT in the germline V gene. DNA of the CDR3: TGTGCCAGCAGTGAAAGGGGAGGGGCGGTTGAGACCCAGTACTTC. It encodes CASSERGGAVETQYF.

The chain uses TRBV18 and TRBJ2-1; tentatively, D is TRBD1 or TRBD2 (5 bases each). The CDR3 contains 19 residues. Germline V gives CDR1 KGHSH, CDR2 LQKENI. V was trimmed by 1 base and J by 6 bases, leaving 25 bases between them. CDR3 nucleotides: TGTGCCAGCTCACCACTATTCCTCGGGACCTACACCCGCGGCAATGAGCAGTTCTTC. Translating it yields CASSPLFLGTYTRGNEQFF.

The genes are TRBV11-2 and TRBJ1-1, with TRBD1 matching over 7 bases. Trimming removed 6 bases from V and 5 bases from J; junction bases left unmatched: 9. Looked up from germline, CDR1 is SGHAT and CDR2 is FQNNGV. The CDR3 consists of 14 residues. The CDR3 DNA sequence: TGTGCCAGCAGGTTACAGGGGCTGAGGACTGAAGCTTTCTTT. Protein sequence: CASRLQGLRTEAFF.

V gene TRBV25-1 combines with J gene TRBJ1-6; D is uncertain. V lost 4 bases and J 7 bases, leaving 5 bases between the germline ends. The CDR3 loop spans 12 amino acids. Germline loops: CDR1 MGHDK, CDR2 SYGVNS. The CDR3 DNA sequence: TGTGCCAGCAGTGCCCAGAATTCACCCCTCCACTTT. Residues: CASSAQNSPLHF.

This chain connects TRBV14 to TRBJ2-5; D gene uncertain. Per the germline V gene, CDR1 is SGHDN and CDR2 is FVKESK. V was clipped by 2 bases and J by 5 bases, with 6 bases between them. This CDR3 region has 12 residues. The CDR3 here is CASSQLGETQYF. Here the CDR3 DNA reads TGTGCCAGCAGCCAACTCGGCGAGACCCAGTACTTC.

The chain couples TRBV9 to TRBJ1-1; weak D call: TRBD1 (6 bases). Germline V gene sequence: CDR1 SGDLS, CDR2 YYNGEE. This CDR3 region has 13 residues. V was trimmed by 3 bases and J by 6 bases, leaving 12 bases between them. The CDR3, as DNA: TGTGCCAGCAGCGGAGAGGGGGTCGCTGAAGCTTTCTTT. It specifies CASSGEGVAEAFF. Based on the CDR3 plus reference TRBV9 and TRBJ1-1, the full variable domain is DSGVTQTPKHLITATGQRVTLRCSPRSGDLSVYWYQQSLDQGLQFLIQYYNGEERAKGNILERFSAQQFPDLHSELNLSSLELGDSALYFCASSGEGVAEAFFGQGTRLTVV.

The chain joins TRBV7-2 to TRBJ2-1, with TRBD2 matching over 12 bases. Trimming cost V 5 bases and J 5 bases; bases outside gene matches: 16. In germline, CDR1 is SGHTA, CDR2 FQGNSA. The CDR3 runs 19 residues. The CDR3: CASSPPFGLAGGPNNEQFF. The CDR3 DNA sequence: TGTGCCAGCAGCCCTCCCTTCGGGCTAGCGGGAGGGCCTAACAATGAGCAGTTCTTC.

The V call is TRBV5-1, the J call TRBJ2-2; 7 positions match TRBD2. J was trimmed by 4 bases and V by 4 bases; bases with no gene match: 7. There are 15 residues in the CDR3. Germline V gives CDR1 SGHRS, CDR2 YFSETQ. CDR3 nucleotides: TGCGCCAGCAGCGAATTGTCTAGCGGCACCGGGGAGCTGTTTTTT. Its protein is CASSELSSGTGELFF.

The chain has TRBV5-8 and TRBJ2-6; unclear D gene. Germline lookup yields CDR1 SGHTS and CDR2 YDEGEE. Trimming left V 4 bases short and J 0 bases short, with 8 bases between. The CDR3 has 15 amino acids. The CDR3 spells CASSLYSSGANVLTF. DNA for the CDR3: TGTGCCAGCAGCCTATACAGCTCTGGGGCCAACGTCCTGACTTTC.

The gene calls are TRBV4-1 and TRBJ1-5; D uncertain. The CDR3 totals 14 residues. Trimming pared 2 bases from V and 4 bases from J, leaving 9 bases between. Germline V gene sequence: CDR1 MGHRA, CDR2 YSYEKL. CDR3 DNA: TGCGCCAGCAGCCAAACCGTAGGAAATCAGCCCCAGCATTTT. Its translation: CASSQTVGNQPQHF.

This sequence joins TRBV6-4 and TRBJ1-3, with 12 bases identical to TRBD1. Looked up from germline, CDR1 is MRHNA and CDR2 is SNTAGT. V trimming: 10 bases; J trimming: 4 bases; junction bases outside the gene matches: 8. The CDR3 has 15 amino acids. The CDR3 region is CAIPGQGAPGNTIYF. CDR3 in DNA: TGTGCCATCCCGGGACAGGGGGCCCCCGGAAACACCATATATTTT.

This clone was seen just once. This chain uses TRBV6-6 with TRBJ2-1; TRBD2 aligns across 8 bases. CDR1 is MNHNY, CDR2 SVGAGI, per germline (reference sequence). This CDR3 comprises 16 residues. Losses at the gene ends were 4 bases for V and 7 bases for J; bases not matched to a gene: 12. The CDR3 sequence is CASSFLGGAGENEQFF. CDR3 coding DNA: TGTGCCAGCAGTTTCCTTGGAGGAGCGGGAGAAAATGAGCAGTTCTTC.

The genes are TRBV7-9 and TRBJ2-7; D uncertain. In germline, CDR1 is SEHNR, CDR2 FQNEAQ (reference sequence). V lost 10 bases and J lost 3, with 10 bases in between. This CDR3 has 11 residues. The CDR3 bases are TGTGCCACGGCAGGAGACTACGAGCAGTACTTC. Its protein product is CATAGDYEQYF.

The V gene is TRBV4-1, the J gene TRBJ2-3; D might be TRBD2 (6 bases). The V end lost 3 bases, the J end lost 0 bases, and 19 bases lay between the germline ends. CDR1 is MGHRA, CDR2 YSYEKL, per germline. This CDR3 is built from 18 residues. The CDR3 nucleotides are TGCGCCAGCAGCCATACGCCGGGACTCTTGGGTAGCACAGATACGCAGTATTTT. This codes for CASSHTPGLLGSTDTQYF.

The chain couples TRBV5-4 to TRBJ2-1; D possibly corresponds to TRBD2 (5 bases). CDR1 and CDR2 from the germline V gene are SGHNT and YYREEE (reference sequence). The CDR3 is 14 residues long. V shed 3 bases and J shed 7 bases, with 14 bases lying between them. CDR3 protein: CASSSATGYNEQFF. CDR3 in DNA: TGTGCCAGCAGCTCTGCGACGGGGTATAATGAGCAGTTCTTC.

The chain joins TRBV6-5 to TRBJ1-4, with D uncertain. Germline V CDR1 and CDR2: MNHEY, SVGAGI. The CDR3 loop spans 15 amino acids. V shed 0 bases and J shed 3 bases, with 8 bases lying between them. The CDR3 protein is CASSYSRAPNEKLFF. As DNA, the CDR3 is TGTGCCAGCAGTTACTCCCGGGCCCCTAATGAAAAACTGTTTTTT.

This clone was recorded once. V and J are TRBV14 and TRBJ1-1; D remains unclear. CDR1 SGHDN and CDR2 FVKESK come from the germline V gene. V was cut by 1 base and J by 6 bases, with 9 bases left in between. The CDR3 totals 13 residues. CDR3 loop: CASSQAGFAEAFF. CDR3 nucleotides: TGTGCCAGCAGCCAAGCCGGGTTCGCTGAAGCTTTCTTT.